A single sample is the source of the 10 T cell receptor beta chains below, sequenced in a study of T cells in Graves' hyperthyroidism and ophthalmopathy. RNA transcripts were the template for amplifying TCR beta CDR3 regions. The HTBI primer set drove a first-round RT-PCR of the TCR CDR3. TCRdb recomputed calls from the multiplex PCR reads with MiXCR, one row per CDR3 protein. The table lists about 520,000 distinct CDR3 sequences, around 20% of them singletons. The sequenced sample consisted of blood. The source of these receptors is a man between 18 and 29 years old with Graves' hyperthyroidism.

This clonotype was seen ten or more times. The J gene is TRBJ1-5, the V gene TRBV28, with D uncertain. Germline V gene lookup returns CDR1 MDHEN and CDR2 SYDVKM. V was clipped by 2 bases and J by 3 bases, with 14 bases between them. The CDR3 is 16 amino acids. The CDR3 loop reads CASSLEGSSFNQPQHF. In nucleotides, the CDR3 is TGTGCCAGCAGTTTAGAGGGCTCCAGCTTCAATCAGCCCCAGCATTTT.

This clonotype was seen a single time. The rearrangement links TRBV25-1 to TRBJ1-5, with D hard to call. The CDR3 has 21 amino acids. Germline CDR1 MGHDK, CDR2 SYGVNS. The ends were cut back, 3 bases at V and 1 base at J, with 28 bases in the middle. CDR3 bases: TGTGCCAGCAGTGAGAAGTTTATGCAGTATGTTTGGCAGGCCAGCAATCAGCCCCAGCATTTT. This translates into CASSEKFMQYVWQASNQPQHF.

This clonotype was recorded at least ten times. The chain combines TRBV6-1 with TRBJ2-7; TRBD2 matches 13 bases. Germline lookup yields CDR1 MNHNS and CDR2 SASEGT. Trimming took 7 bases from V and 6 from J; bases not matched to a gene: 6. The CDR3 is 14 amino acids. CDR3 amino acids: CASISGLAGSEQYF. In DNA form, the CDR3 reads TGTGCCAGCATCTCGGGACTAGCGGGGTCCGAGCAGTACTTC.

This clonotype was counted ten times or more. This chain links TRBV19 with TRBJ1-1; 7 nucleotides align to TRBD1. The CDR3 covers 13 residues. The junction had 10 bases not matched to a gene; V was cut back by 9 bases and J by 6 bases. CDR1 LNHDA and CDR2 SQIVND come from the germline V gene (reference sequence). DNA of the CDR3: TGTGCCAGCAACTCGACAGGGTACTCTGAAGCTTTCTTT. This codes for CASNSTGYSEAFF.

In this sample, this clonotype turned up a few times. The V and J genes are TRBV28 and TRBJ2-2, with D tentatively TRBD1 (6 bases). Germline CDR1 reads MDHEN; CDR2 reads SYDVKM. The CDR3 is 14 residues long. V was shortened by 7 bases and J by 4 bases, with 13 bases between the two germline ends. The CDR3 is CASTFSGATGELFF. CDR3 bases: TGTGCCAGCACCTTCTCAGGGGCCACCGGGGAGCTGTTTTTT.

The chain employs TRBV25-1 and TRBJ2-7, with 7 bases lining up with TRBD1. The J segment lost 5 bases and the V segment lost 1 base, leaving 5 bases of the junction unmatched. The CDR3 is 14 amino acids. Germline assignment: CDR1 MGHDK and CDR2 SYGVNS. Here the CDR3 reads CASSEFRDSDEQYF. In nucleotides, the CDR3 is TGTGCCAGCAGTGAATTTCGGGACAGCGACGAGCAGTACTTC.

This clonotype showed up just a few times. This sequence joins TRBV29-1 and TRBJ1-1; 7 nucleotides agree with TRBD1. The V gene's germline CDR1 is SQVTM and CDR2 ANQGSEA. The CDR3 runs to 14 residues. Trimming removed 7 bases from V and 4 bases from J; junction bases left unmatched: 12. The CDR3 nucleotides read TGCAGCGGGCGGGAGACAGGGAGGTTCACTGAAGCTTTCTTT. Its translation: CSGRETGRFTEAFF.

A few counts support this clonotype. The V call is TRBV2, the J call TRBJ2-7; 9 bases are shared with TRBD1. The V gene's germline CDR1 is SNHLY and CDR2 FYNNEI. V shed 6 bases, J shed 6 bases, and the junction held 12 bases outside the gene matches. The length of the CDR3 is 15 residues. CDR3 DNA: TGTGCCAGCAGAGCACCGGGACAGGGTAGGGGCGAGCAGTACTTC. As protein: CASRAPGQGRGEQYF.

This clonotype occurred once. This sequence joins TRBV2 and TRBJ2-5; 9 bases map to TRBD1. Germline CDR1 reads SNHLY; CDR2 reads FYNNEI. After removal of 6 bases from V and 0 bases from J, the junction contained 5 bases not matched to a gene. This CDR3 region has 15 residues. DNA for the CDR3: TGTGCCAGCAGGTGGACAGGGGCCTACCAAGAGACCCAGTACTTC. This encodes CASRWTGAYQETQYF.

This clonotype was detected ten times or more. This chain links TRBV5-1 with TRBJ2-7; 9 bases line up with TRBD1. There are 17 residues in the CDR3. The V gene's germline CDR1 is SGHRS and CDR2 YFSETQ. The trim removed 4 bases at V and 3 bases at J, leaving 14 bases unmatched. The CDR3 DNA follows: TGCGCCAGCAGCGTAGGGACAGGGAATGGTGTAAGCTACGAGCAGTACTTC. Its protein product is CASSVGTGNGVSYEQYF.